This TCR beta chain was observed in a study of graft-versus-host responses after intestinal transplantation. The study's findings and limits: Recipient marrow contained GvH clones, some of which appeared first in ileum or blood. Early post-transplant HvG declines were associated with peak circulating GvH clone levels.

V was clipped by 5 bases and J by 6 bases; unmatched bases: 16. Looked up from germline, CDR1 is LGHNA and CDR2 is YSLEER. CDR3 length equals 16 residues. As to this clone: What it recognizes is unknown.

Clones were read by immunoSEQ multiplex PCR, and TCRdb kept only the in-frame ones, dropping some. The sample shows 50,000 to 60,000 clones, about 90% of them seen only once. The sequencing used unstimulated CD4+ T cells sorted from spleen or lymph node cells, collected before transplant. The chain employs TRBV4-3 and TRBJ2-7, with TRBD2 identical over 7 bases. This receptor was identified in a human donor who was the organ donor for an intestinal transplant. The CDR3 region has the DNA TGCGCCAGCAGCGGGCGCTGGCGGGAGCCCCCTCTCGAGCAGTACTTC. This translates into CASSGRWREPPLEQYF.